This T cell receptor (beta chain) was sequenced in a study of blood T cell repertoires in COVID-19 (dated by TCRdb to 2018 to 2020). Study-wide context: The collaborator samples originated in the United States, Italy and Spain and spanned the acute and convalescent phases of COVID-19. The prospective study material was composed of cDNA or gDNA derived from T cells, B-cell-depleted T cells, or PBMCs. Deeply sampled blood TCRbeta repertoires from subjects exposed to, actively infected with, or recovered from COVID-19 were included in the dataset. A freely available public database, intended as a resource for researchers studying the immune response to SARS-CoV-2, is where the repertoires were released. The samples were drawn from the first 160 participants of the ongoing ImmuneRACE study and from over 950 subjects provided by 6 global collaborators. Nearly every sample came with metadata listing a de-identified subject ID, COVID-19 status, age in years and sex. Where available, HLA class I and class II types were obtained from metadata supplied by the sample provider rather than from assay-based typing. Paper-wide results and their limitations: Clinical and demographic metadata were provided uncurated, with the amount varying by source and participant.

A word on this clone: This receptor's antigen is unknown. Base qualities are not recorded, but no much larger clone differs from it by a single base.

Participants in the prospective study were enrolled through a virtual design, were aged roughly 18 to 90 years, and lived in fewer than 30 United States geographic areas. In the prospective study, cohorts were assigned on the basis of participant-reported clinical history obtained from a screening survey and a study questionnaire. In the prospective study, whole blood, serum and a nasopharyngeal or oropharyngeal swab were collected from each participant by mobile phlebotomists. Participants in the prospective study had the option to provide additional blood draws and questionnaires over a 2-month period. Before DNA extraction, blood samples from the prospective study were shipped at room temperature or frozen. TCRbeta CDR3 regions were amplified from genomic DNA using the immunoSEQ Assay, a bias-controlled multiplex PCR. In the source study's methods: Within the assay, amplification of reference gene primers was used to estimate how many nucleated cells each sample contained. To quantify the absolute abundance of each unique TCRbeta CDR3 rearrangement, sequence reads were collapsed and filtered. Productive Simpson clonality was computed per sample as the square root of Simpson's diversity index over productive rearrangements. The table was pulled from immuneACCESS by TCRdb, which kept in-frame rearrangements only. Such tables lose some clones; where checked, under half of the loss comes from unresolved V genes, and the rest has no known cause. From that table come the V and J calls and clone size; the DNA was used to work out D and trimming. The sample has about 180,000 clones on record, roughly 89% of them singletons. The ten largest account for under 3% of the sample.

Germline trimming: 4 bases from V, 3 bases from J; junction bases outside gene matches: 11. The CDR3 runs 17 amino acids, cysteine and phenylalanine included. Of the read, only the CDR3 DNA is kept; its 51 bases are in frame from base 1. CDR1 LGHNA and CDR2 YNFKEQ are derived from the germline V gene. Sequenced material: PBMCs or T cells enriched from blood (not recorded which). The V and J genes are TRBV4-2 and TRBJ1-2, with 10 central nucleotides matching TRBD1. This TCR came from a woman aged 40-49 years with acute COVID-19. CDR3 protein: CASSRRQGAVDDYGYTF. The nucleotides read TGTGCCAGCAGCCGCAGACAGGGGGCGGTCGACGACTATGGCTACACCTTC.